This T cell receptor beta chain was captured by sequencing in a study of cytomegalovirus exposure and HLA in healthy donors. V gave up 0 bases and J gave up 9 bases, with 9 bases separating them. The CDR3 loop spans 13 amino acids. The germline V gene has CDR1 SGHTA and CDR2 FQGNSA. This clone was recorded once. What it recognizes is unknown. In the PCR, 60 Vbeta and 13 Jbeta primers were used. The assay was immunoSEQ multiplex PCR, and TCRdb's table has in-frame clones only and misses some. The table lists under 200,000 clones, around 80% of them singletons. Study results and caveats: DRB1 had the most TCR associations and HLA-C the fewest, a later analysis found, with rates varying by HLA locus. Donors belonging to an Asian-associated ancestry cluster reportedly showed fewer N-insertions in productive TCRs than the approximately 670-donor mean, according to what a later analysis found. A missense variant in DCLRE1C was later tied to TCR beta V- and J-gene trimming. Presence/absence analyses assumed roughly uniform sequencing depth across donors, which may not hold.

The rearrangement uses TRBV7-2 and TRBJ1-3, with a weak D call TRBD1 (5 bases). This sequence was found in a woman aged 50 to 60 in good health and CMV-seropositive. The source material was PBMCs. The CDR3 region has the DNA TGTGCCAGCAGCTTAGCGCAGGGTCCCACCATATATTTT. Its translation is CASSLAQGPTIYF.